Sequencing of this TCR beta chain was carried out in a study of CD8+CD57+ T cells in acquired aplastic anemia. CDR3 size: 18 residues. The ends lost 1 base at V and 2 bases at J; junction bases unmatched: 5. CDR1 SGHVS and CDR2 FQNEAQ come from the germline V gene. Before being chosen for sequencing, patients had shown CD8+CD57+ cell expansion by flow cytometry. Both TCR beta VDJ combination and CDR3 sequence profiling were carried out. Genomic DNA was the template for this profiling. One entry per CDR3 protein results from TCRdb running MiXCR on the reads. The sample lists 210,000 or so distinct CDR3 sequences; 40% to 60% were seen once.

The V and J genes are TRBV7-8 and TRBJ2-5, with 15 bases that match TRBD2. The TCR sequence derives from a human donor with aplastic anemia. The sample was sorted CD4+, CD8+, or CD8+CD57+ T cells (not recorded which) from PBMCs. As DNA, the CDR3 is TGTGCCAGCAGCTTAGGGACTAGCGGGGGGGGCATACAAGAGACCCAGTACTTC. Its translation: CASSLGTSGGGIQETQYF.